The TCR beta chain under discussion was sequenced for a study of tumor-infiltrating lymphocytes in primary liver carcinoma. Overall study context: The yield of productive TCRbeta reads per sample was roughly 3.65 to 7.5 million and was similar across tissue types.

A word on this clonotype: One end of the junction is discordant with germline, which a read error may explain.

Production of TCR beta cDNA used approximately 480 ng total RNA together with a constant-region primer. It was through three nested multiplex PCR rounds of slightly modified ARM-PCR that TCR beta libraries arose. Both of the initial two PCR rounds ran for nine to eleven cycles and employed TRBV1-TRBV30 forward primers alongside a C-beta reverse primer. Each CDR3 protein is one row after TCRdb ran MiXCR on the multiplex PCR reads. Among 30,000 to 35,000 distinct CDR3 sequences listed, 76% were seen once. The CDR3 extends over 14 amino acids. The source material, roughly 18-33 mg of unsorted bulk tissue, was used to co-extract RNA and DNA.

The TCR sequence derives from a man between 40 and 49 years old with primary liver carcinoma and hepatitis B virus infection. The J gene is TRBJ2-7, the V gene TRBV12-3 or TRBV12-4; weak D call: TRBD2 (6 bases). The sequencing sample was made of liver tumor tissue from sampling region 5. Sample subset: tumor region T5, tumor centre. CDR3 protein: CAGTSSVDSYEQYF. CDR3 nucleotides: TGTGCCGGCACTTCTAGCGTAGACTCCTACGAGCAGTATTTC.